This is a list of T cell receptor beta chains from one sample in a study of blood T cell repertoires in COVID-19. Sequencing used immunoSEQ multiplex PCR; TCRdb keeps in-frame clones, though not all of them. In the table there are roughly 190,000 clones, approximately 90% of which are singletons. The sample taken for sequencing was peripheral blood. The receptors were gathered from a man aged 18 to 30 with active or convalescent COVID-19. CDR3s include the opening cysteine and the closing phenylalanine or tryptophan. The D gene is left open where the match is weak. Clone size is not always given. Where it is, it says once, few, many or a class for expanded clones.

D	size	V	J	CDR3	DNA
TRBD1	-	TRBV7-3	TRBJ1-1	CASSLGTGTGATEAFF	TGTGCCAGCAGCTTAGGGACCGGGACAGGGGCCACTGAAGCTTTCTTT
-	-	TRBV28	TRBJ1-2	CASSLEQEGNGYTF	TGTGCCAGCAGTTTAGAGCAAGAGGGTAATGGCTACACCTTC
TRBD2	-	TRBV12-5	TRBJ2-1	CASGLGRGGEQFF	TGTGCTAGTGGTTTGGGACGCGGGGGTGAGCAGTTCTTC
-	-	TRBV7-9	TRBJ2-7	CASSLPLPPDGNYEQYF	TGTGCCAGCAGCTTACCTCTCCCCCCGGACGGGAACTACGAGCAGTACTTC
TRBD2	-	TRBV5-1	TRBJ2-1	CASSQRGSPGGEQFF	TGCGCCAGCAGCCAGCGGGGGTCCCCCGGGGGTGAGCAGTTCTTC
TRBD1	-	TRBV5-1	TRBJ1-2	CASSSTGDYGYTF	TGCGCCAGCAGCTCGACAGGGGACTATGGCTACACCTTC
TRBD1	-	TRBV7-2	TRBJ1-3	CASSSGTGRDTIYF	TGTGCCAGCAGCTCGGGGACAGGCCGGGACACCATATATTTT
-	-	TRBV24-1	TRBJ1-5	CATSQGLAGPQHF	TGTGCCACCAGCCAGGGGTTGGCTGGGCCCCAGCATTTT
TRBD1	-	TRBV4-1	TRBJ1-2	CASSQETGFYGYTF	TGCGCCAGCAGCCAAGAGACAGGGTTCTATGGCTACACCTTC
-	few	TRBV28	TRBJ1-5	CASSLFRGNQPQHF	TGTGCCAGCAGTTTATTTAGAGGGAATCAGCCCCAGCATTTT
-	few	TRBV7-2	TRBJ1-1	CASSFTGDTEAFF	TGTGCCAGCAGCTTTACAGGTGACACTGAAGCTTTCTTT
-	-	TRBV24-1	TRBJ2-3	CATRPGQGEADTQYF	TGTGCCACACGCCCCGGGCAGGGGGAGGCAGATACGCAGTATTTT